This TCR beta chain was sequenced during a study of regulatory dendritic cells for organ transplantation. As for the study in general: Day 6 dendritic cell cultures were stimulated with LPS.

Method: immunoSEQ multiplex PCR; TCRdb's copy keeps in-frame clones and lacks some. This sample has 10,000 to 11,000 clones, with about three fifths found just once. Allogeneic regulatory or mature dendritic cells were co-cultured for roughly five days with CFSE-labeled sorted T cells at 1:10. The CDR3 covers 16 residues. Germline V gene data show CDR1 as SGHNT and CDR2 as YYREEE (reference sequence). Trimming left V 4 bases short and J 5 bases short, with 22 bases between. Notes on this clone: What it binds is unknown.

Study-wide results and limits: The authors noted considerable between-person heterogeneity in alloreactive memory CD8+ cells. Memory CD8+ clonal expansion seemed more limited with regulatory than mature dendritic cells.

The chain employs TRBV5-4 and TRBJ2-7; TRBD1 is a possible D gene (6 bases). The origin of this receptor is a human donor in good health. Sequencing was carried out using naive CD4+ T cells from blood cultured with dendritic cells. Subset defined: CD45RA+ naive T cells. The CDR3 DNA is TGTGCCAGCAGCCTGGTAGAGGGGCAGGGGAGTGACGAGCAGTACTTC. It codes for CASSLVEGQGSDEQYF. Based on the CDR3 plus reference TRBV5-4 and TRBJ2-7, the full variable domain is ETGVTQSPTHLIKTRGQQVTLRCSSQSGHNTVSWYQQALGQGPQFIFQYYREEENGRGNFPPRFSGLQFPNYSSELNVNALELDDSALYLCASSLVEGQGSDEQYFGPGTRLTVT.